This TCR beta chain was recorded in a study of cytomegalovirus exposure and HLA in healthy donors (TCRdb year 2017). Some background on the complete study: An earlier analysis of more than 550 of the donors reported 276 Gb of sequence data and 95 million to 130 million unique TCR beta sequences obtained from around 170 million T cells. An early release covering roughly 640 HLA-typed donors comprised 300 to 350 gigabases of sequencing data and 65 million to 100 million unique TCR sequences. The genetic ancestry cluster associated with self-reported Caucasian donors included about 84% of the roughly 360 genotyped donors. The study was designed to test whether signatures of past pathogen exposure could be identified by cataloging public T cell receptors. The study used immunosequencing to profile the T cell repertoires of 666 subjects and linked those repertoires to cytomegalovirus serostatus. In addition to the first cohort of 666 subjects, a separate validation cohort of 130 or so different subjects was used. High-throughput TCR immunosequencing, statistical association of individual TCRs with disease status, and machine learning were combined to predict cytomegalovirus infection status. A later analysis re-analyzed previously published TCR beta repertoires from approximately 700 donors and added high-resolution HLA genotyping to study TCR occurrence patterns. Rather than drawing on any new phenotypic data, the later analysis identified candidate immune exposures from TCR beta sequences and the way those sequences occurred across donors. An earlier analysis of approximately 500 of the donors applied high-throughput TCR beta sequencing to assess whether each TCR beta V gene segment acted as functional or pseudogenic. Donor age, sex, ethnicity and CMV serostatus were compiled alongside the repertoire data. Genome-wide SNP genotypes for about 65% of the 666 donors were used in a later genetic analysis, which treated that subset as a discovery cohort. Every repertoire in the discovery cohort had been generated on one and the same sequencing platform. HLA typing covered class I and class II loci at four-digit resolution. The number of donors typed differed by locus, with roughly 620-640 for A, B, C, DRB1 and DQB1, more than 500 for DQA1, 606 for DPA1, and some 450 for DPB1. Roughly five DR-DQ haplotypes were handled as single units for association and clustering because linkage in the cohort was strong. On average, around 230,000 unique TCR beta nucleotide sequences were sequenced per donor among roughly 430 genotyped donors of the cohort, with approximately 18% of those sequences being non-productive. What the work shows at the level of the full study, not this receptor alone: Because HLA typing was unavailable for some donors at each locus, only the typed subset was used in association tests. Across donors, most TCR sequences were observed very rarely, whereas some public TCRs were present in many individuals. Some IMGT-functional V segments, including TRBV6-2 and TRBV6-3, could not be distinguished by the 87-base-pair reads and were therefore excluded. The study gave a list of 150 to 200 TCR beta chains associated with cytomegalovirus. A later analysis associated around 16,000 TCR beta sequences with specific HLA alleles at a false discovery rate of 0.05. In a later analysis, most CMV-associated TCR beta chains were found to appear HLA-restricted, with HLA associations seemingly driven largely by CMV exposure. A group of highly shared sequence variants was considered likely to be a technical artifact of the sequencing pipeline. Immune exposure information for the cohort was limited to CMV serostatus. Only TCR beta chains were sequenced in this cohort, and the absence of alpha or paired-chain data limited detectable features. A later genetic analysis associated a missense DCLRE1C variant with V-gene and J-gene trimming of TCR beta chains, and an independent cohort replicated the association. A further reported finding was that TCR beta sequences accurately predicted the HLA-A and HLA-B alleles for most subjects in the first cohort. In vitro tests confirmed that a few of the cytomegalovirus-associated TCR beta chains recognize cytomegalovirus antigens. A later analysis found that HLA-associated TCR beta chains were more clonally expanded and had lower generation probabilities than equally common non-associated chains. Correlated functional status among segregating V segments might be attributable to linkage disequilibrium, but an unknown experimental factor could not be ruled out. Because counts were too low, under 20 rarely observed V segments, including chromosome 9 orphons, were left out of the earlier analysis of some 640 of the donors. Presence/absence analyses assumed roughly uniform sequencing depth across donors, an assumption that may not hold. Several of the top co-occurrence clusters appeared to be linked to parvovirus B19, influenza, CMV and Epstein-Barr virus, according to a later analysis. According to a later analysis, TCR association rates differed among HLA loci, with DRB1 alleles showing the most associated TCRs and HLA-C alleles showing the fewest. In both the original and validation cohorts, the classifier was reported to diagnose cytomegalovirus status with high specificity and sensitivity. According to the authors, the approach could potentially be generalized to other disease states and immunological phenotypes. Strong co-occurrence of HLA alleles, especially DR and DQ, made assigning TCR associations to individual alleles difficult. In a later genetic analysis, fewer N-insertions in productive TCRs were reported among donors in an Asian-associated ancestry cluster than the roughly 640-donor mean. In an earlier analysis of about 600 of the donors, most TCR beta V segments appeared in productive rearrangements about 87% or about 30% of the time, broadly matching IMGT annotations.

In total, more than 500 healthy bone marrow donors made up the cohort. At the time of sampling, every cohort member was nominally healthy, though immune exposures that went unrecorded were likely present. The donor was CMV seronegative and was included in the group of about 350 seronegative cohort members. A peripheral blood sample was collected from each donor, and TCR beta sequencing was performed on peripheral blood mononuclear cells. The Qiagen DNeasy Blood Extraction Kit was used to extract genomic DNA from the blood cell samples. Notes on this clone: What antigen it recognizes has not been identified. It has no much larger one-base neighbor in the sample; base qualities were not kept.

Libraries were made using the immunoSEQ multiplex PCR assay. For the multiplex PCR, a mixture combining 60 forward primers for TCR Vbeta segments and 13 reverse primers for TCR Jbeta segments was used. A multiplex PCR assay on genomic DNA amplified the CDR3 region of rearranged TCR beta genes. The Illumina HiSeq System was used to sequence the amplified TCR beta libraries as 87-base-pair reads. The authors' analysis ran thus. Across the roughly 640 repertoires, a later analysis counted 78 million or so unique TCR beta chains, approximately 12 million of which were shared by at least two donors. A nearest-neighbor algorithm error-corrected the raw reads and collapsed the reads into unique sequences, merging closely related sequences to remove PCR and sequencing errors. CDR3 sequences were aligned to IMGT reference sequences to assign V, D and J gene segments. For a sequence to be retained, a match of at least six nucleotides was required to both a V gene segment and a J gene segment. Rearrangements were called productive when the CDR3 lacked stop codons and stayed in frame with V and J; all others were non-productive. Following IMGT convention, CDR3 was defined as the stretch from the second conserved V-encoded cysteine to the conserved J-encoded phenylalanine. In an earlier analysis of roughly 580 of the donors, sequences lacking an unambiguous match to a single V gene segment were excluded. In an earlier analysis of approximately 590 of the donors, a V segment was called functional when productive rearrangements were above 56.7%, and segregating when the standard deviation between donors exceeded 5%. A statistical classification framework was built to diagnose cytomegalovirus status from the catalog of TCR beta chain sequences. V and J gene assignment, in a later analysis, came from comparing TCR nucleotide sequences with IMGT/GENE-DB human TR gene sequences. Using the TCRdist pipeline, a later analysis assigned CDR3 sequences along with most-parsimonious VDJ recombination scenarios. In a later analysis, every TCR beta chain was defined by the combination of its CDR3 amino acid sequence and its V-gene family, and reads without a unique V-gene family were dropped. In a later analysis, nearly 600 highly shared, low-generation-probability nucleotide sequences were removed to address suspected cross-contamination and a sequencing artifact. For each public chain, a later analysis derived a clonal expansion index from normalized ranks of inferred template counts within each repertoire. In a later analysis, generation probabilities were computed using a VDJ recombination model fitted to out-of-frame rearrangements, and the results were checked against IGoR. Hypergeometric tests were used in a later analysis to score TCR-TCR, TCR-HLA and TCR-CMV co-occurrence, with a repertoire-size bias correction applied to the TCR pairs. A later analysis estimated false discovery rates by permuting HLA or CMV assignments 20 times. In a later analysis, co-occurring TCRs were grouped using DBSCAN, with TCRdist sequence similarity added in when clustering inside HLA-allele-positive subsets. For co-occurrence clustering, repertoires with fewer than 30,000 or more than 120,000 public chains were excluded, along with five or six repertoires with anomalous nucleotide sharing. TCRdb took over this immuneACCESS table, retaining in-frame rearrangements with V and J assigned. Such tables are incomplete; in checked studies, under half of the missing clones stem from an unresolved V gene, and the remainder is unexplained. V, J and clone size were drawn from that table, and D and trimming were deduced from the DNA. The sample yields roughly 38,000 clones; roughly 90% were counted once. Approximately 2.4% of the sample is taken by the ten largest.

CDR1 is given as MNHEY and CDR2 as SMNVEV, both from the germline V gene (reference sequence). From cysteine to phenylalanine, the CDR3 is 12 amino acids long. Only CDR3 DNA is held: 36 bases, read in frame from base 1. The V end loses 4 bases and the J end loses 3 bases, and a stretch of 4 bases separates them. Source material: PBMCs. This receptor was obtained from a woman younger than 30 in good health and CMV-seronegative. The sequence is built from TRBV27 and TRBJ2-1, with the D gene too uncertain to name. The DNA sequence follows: TGTGCCAGCAGTTACGGCTACAATGAGCAGTTCTTC. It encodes CASSYGYNEQFF.